The 2 T cell receptor beta chains listed next were all sequenced from one sample in a study of T-cell memory formation after mild COVID-19. TCRdb called the 5' RACE reads again in MiXCR, with one record for every CDR3 protein. The sample carries about 300,000 distinct CDR3 sequences, approximately 20% recorded once. The specimen was PBMCs or a T cell subset sorted from them (not recorded which). All receptors come from a man younger than 35 who had mild COVID-19 (a few samples of this study predate the infection). Cell type and time point are not known.

In this sample, this clonotype turned up a few times. The V and J genes are TRBV6-6 and TRBJ1-6; D gene ambiguous. The germline V and J ends were trimmed by 0 bases and 7 bases, with 10 bases remaining between them. This CDR3 has 15 amino acids. Germline CDR1 and CDR2: MNHNY and SVGAGI (reference sequence). Here the CDR3 reads CASSYSAGRNSPLHF. DNA of the CDR3: TGTGCCAGCAGTTACTCAGCAGGCCGCAATTCACCCCTCCACTTT.

The J gene is TRBJ2-5, the V gene TRBV7-6; the D gene is possibly TRBD1 (5 bases). Trimming took off 3 bases at V and 5 bases at J, with 13 bases between the two ends. The CDR3 loop spans 14 amino acids. Germline V lookup: CDR1 SGHVS, CDR2 FNYEAQ. This chain's CDR3 is CASSFMQGDETQYF. CDR3 in DNA: TGTGCCAGCAGCTTTATGCAGGGCGACGAGACCCAGTACTTC.